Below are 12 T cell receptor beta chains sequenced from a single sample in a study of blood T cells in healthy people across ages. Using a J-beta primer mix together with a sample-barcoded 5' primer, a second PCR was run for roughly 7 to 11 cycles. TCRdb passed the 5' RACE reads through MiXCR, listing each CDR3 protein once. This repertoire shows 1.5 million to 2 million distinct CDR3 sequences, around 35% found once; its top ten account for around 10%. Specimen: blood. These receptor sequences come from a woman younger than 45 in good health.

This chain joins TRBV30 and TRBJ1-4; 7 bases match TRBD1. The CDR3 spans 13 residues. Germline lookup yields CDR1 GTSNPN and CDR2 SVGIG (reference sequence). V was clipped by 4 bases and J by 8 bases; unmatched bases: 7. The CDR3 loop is CAWNRQGGEKLFF. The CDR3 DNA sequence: TGTGCCTGGAATCGACAGGGCGGAGAAAAACTGTTTTTT.

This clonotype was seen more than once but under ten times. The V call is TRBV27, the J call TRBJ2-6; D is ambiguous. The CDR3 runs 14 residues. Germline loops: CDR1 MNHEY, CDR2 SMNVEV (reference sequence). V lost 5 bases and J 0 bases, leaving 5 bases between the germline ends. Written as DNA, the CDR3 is TGTGCCAGCAGTCACGGCTCTGGGGCCAACGTCCTGACTTTC. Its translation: CASSHGSGANVLTF.

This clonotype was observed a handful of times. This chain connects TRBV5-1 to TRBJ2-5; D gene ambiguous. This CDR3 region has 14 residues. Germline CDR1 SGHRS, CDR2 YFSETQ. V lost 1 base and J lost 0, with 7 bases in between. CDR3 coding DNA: TGCGCCAGCAGCTTGTTCCGTAACCAAGAGACCCAGTACTTC. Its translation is CASSLFRNQETQYF.

CDR3 loop: CASSQSRPNTEAFF. CDR3 nucleotides: TGCGCCAGCAGTCAATCTAGACCCAACACTGAAGCTTTCTTT. This chain joins TRBV23-1 and TRBJ1-1; D call uncertain. TRBV23-1 is sorted into the ORF group, with uncertain function. The CDR3 has 14 residues. Trimming cost V 0 bases and J 2 bases, with 7 bases left between them.

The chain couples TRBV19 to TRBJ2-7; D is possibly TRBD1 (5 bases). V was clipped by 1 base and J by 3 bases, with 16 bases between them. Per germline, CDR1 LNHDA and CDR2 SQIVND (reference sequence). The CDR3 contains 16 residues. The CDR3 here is CASSIGARGQVYEQYF. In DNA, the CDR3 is TGTGCCAGTAGTATAGGCGCTCGAGGACAAGTCTACGAGCAGTACTTC.

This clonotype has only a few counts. The CDR3 loop is CSAPDRTTNQPQHF. The CDR3 DNA follows: TGCAGTGCTCCCGACAGGACCACCAATCAGCCCCAGCATTTT. The V call is TRBV20-1, the J call TRBJ1-5; the D gene is possibly TRBD1 (6 bases). The CDR3 contains 14 residues. V lost 5 bases, J lost 3 bases, and 14 bases lay in between. Looked up from germline, CDR1 is DFQATT and CDR2 is SNEGSKA (reference sequence).

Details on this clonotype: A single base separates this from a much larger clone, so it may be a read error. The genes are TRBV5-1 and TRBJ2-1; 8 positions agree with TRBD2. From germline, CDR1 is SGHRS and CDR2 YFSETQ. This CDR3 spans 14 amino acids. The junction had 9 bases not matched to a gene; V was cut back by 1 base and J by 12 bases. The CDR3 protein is CASSLTGTRHGQFF. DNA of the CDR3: TGCGCCAGCAGCTTGACCGGGACTAGACATGGGCAGTTCTTC.

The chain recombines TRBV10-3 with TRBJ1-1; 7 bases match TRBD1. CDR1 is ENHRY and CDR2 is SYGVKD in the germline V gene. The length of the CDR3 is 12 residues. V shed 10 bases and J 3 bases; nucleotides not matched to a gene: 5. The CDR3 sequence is CATRRGDTEAFF. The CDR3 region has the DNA TGTGCCACCCGCAGGGGGGACACTGAAGCTTTCTTT.

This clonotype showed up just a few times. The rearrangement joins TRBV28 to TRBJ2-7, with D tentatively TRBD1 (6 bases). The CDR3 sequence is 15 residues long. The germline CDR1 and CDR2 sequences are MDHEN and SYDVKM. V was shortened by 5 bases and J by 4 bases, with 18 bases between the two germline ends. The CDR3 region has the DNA TGTGCCAGCAGTAACGGACCTAACCAGGGGTACGAGCAGTACTTC. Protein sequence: CASSNGPNQGYEQYF. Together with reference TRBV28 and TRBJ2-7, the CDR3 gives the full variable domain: DVKVTQSSRYLVKRTGEKVFLECVQDMDHENMFWYRQDPGLGLRLIYFSYDVKMKEKGDIPEGYSVSREKKERFSLILESASTNQTSMYLCASSNGPNQGYEQYFGPGTRLTVT.

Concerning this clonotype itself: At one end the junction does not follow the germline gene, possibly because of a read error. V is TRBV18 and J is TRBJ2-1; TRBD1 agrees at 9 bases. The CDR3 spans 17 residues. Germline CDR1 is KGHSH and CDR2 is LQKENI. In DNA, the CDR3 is TGTACCAGCTCAAACTTACAGGGGGCTATTGGTAACAATGAGCAGTTCTTC. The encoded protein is CTSSNLQGAIGNNEQFF. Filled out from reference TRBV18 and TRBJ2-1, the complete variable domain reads NAGVMQNPRHLVRRRGQEARLRCSPMKGHSHVYWYRQLPEEGLKFMVYLQKENIIDESGMPKERFSAEFPKEGPSILRIQQVVRGDSAAYFCTSSNLQGAIGNNEQFFGPGTRLTVL.

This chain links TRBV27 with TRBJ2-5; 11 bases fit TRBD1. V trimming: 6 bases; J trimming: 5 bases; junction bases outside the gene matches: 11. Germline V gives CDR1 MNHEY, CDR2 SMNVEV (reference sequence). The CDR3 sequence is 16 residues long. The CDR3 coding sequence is TGTGCCAGCAGAAGAAGCCGGGACAGGGGGTGCGAGACCCAGTACTTC. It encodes CASRRSRDRGCETQYF.

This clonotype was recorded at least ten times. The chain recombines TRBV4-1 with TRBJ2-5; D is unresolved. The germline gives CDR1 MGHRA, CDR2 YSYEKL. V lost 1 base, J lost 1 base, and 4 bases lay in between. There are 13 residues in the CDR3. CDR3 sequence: CASSQVPQETQYF. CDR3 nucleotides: TGCGCCAGCAGCCAAGTCCCCCAAGAGACCCAGTACTTC.